The 2 T cell receptor beta chains below were found in one sample sequenced in a study of T-cell reconstitution after alpha-beta-depleted transplantation in children. Researchers prepared the TCRbeta library using unique molecular identifiers, the study reports. TCRdb analysed the PCR reads with MiXCR anew, one entry per CDR3 protein. The repertoire consists of 100,000 to 120,000 distinct CDR3 sequences, with 9% to 12% occurring once and the leading ten covering approximately 7.6%. Here the sequenced sample was PBMCs from the stem cell graft donor, taken from the stem cell graft. All receptors derive from a human donor who donated a stem cell graft to a child with acute lymphoblastic leukemia.

This clonotype was recorded at least ten times. The chain recombines TRBV12-3 or TRBV12-4 with TRBJ2-7; no clear D. The CDR3 sequence is 14 residues long. The V end was cut by 2 bases, the J end by 0 bases, with 8 bases between. In DNA form, the CDR3 reads TGTGCCAGCAGTTTACGCAGTCCCTCCTACGAGCAGTACTTC. This sequence encodes CASSLRSPSYEQYF.

This clonotype was seen at least ten times. This sequence joins TRBV7-2 and TRBJ1-2, with no clear D. The CDR3 length is 14 residues. V lost 1 base to trimming and J lost 2 bases, with 8 bases between them. CDR1 and CDR2 (germline): SGHTA, FQGNSA. Here the CDR3 DNA reads TGTGCCAGCAGCTTAGGGCCGGTAAACTATGGCTACACCTTC. It specifies CASSLGPVNYGYTF.